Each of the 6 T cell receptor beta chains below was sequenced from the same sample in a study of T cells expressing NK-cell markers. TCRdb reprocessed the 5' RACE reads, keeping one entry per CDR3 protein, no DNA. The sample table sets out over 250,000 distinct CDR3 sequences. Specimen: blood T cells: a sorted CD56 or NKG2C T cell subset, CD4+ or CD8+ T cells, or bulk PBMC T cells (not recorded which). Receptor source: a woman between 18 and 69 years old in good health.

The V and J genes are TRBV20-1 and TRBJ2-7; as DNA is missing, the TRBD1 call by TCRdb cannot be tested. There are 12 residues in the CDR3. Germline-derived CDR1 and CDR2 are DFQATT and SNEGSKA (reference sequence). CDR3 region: CSAPQGAYEQYF.

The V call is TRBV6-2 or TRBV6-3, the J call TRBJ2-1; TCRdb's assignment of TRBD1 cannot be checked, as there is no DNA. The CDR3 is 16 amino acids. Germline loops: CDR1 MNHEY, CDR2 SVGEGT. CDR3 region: CASSYPGVSSYNEQFF.

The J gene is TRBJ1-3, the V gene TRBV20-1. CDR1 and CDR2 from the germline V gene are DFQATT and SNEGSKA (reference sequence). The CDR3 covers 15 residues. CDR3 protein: CSARPGGPSGNTIYF.

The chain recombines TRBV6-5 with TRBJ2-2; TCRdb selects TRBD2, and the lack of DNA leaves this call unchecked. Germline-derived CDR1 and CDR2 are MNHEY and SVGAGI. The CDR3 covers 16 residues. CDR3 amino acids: CASSYSGGGNTGELFF.

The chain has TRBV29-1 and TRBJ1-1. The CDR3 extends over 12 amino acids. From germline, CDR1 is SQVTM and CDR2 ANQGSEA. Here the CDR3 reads CSVEDPGTEAFF.

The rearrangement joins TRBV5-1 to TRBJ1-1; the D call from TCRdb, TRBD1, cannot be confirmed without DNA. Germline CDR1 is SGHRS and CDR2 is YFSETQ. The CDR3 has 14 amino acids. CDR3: CASSVGDVDTEAFF.